The clone carrying this TCR beta chain appeared a few times. The sample is drawn from a study of identical twins. The CDR3 is 14 residues long. CDR1 is MDHEN and CDR2 is SYDVKM in the germline V gene. V lost 6 bases and J 1 base, leaving 10 bases between the germline ends. TCRdb itself ran the 5' RACE reads through MiXCR, one entry per CDR3 protein. Altogether approximately 890,000 distinct CDR3 sequences are present, 9% to 15% being singletons, with the ten largest covering about 1.6%. These sequences were also reported in another study, on yellow fever vaccine responses in identical twins.

The receptor comes from a woman under 30 in good health. V gene TRBV28 combines with J gene TRBJ1-5; unclear D gene. The material sequenced was PBMCs. The CDR3 sequence: CASSTAQSNQPQHF. The CDR3 coding sequence is TGTGCCAGCAGCACCGCCCAGAGCAATCAGCCCCAGCATTTT.